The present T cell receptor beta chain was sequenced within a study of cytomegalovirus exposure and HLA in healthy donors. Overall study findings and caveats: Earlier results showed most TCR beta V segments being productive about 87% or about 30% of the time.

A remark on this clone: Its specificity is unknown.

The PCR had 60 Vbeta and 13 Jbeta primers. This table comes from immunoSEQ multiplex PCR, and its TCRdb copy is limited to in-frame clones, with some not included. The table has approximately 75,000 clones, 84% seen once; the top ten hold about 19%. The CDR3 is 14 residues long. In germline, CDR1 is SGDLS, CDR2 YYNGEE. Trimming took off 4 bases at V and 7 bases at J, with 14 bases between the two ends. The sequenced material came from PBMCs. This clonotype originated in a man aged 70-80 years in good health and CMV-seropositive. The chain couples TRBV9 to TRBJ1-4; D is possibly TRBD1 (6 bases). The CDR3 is CASSLGGAGEKLFF. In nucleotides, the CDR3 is TGTGCCAGCAGCCTCGGGGGGGCAGGTGAAAAACTGTTTTTT. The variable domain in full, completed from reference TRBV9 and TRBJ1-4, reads DSGVTQTPKHLITATGQRVTLRCSPRSGDLSVYWYQQSLDQGLQFLIQYYNGEERAKGNILERFSAQQFPDLHSELNLSSLELGDSALYFCASSLGGAGEKLFFGSGTQLSVL.